Below are 21 T cell receptor beta chains sequenced from a single sample in a study of blood T cells in healthy people across ages. It was with a sample-barcoded 5' primer and a J-beta primer mix that a second PCR of roughly 7 to 12 cycles was run. TCRdb reprocessed the 5' RACE reads via MiXCR and lists one record per CDR3 protein. Here the sample spans more than 450,000 distinct CDR3 sequences, over 25% being singletons. Another study also made use of these data, one on T cells of mothers and their children.

The sequenced material came from blood. Source of these receptors: a boy between 2 and 10 years old in good health.

This clonotype turned up a few times. CDR3 protein: CASSYHQGARETQYF. The CDR3 nucleotides read TGTGCCAGCAGCTACCACCAGGGGGCTCGGGAGACCCAGTACTTC. This chain uses TRBV7-8 with TRBJ2-5; 8 bases are shared with TRBD1. CDR1 is SGHVS and CDR2 is FQNEAQ in the germline V gene. V trimming: 4 bases; J trimming: 5 bases; junction bases outside the gene matches: 9. The CDR3 spans 15 residues. Full variable domain (missing parts from reference TRBV7-8 and TRBJ2-5): GAGVSQSPRYKVAKRGQDVALRCDPISGHVSLFWYQQALGQGPEFLTYFQNEAQLDKSGLPSDRFFAERPEGSVSTLKIQRTQQEDSAVYLCASSYHQGARETQYFGPGTRLLVL.

A single count supports this clonotype. The rearrangement joins TRBV19 to TRBJ1-5; D uncertain. Germline CDR1 LNHDA, CDR2 SQIVND (reference sequence). V was cut by 4 bases and J by 4 bases, with 5 bases left in between. CDR3 length equals 12 residues. The DNA for the CDR3 is TGTGCCAGTAGTACCCTAAATCAGCCCCAGCATTTT. Protein: CASSTLNQPQHF.

This chain links TRBV5-5 with TRBJ2-5; D not resolved. The last part of the DNA fits TRBJ2-7 better; the J call may be wrong. Germline V gene lookup returns CDR1 SGHKS and CDR2 YYEKEE (reference sequence). The CDR3 length is 15 residues. The CDR3 coding sequence is TGTGCCAGCAGCTTGAGGTTACAGACGTTCTACGAGCAGTACTTC. It translates to CASSLRLQTFYEQYF.

This clonotype was seen a handful of times. The gene calls are TRBV7-2 and TRBJ1-1, with no clear D. This CDR3 has 12 amino acids. Germline V gene data show CDR1 as SGHTA and CDR2 as FQGNSA. The V gene lost 5 bases and the J gene lost 11 bases, with 15 bases spanning the gap. The CDR3 spells CASSPNSLGAFF. DNA for the CDR3: TGTGCCAGCAGCCCAAACAGCTTAGGGGCTTTCTTT.

In its sample, this clonotype was seen once. The genes are TRBV7-9 and TRBJ2-7; D gene ambiguous. The CDR3 totals 12 residues. Germline lookup yields CDR1 SEHNR and CDR2 FQNEAQ (reference sequence). Trimming removed 5 bases at V and 3 bases at J, with 8 bases between. Here the CDR3 reads CASSHDFYEQYF. In DNA form, the CDR3 reads TGTGCCAGCAGCCACGATTTCTACGAGCAGTACTTC.

On this clonotype itself: Because the CDR3 is missing its conserved closing phenylalanine or tryptophan, this is likely a read error. The DNA is omitted, as the CDR3 cannot be located on it reliably, and the CDR3 follows TCRdb's listing. The V and J genes are TRBV5-5 and TRBJ1-4; no DNA check was done on the table's D call, TRBD1. The CDR3 adds up to 13 amino acids, both ends counted. From germline, CDR1 is SGHKS and CDR2 YYEKEE (reference sequence). This CDR3 reads CASSLGQGDSWLL.

In its sample, this clonotype was seen a few times. Written as DNA, the CDR3 is TGCGCCAGCAGCTACCTCGGGGGGCGCAGTACAGAGACCCAGTACTTC. Translating gives CASSYLGGRSTETQYF. This rearrangement joins TRBV5-1 to TRBJ2-5, with a tentative D call TRBD2 (7 bases). V lost 3 bases and J 4 bases, leaving 19 bases between the germline ends. Per germline, CDR1 SGHRS and CDR2 YFSETQ. The CDR3 spans 16 residues.

This clonotype was counted once. This chain joins TRBV7-3 and TRBJ2-5, with TRBD1 matching 7 bases. Judging by the DNA end, TRBJ2-1 fits better; the J call may be wrong. Per the germline V gene, CDR1 is SGHTA and CDR2 is FQGTGA. CDR3 length equals 16 residues. The CDR3 reads CASSEAPGQPYNEQFF. The CDR3 DNA reads as TGTGCCAGCAGCGAGGCCCCGGGACAGCCCTACAATGAGCAGTTCTTC.

The chain carries TRBV9 and TRBJ2-1; 10 bases match TRBD2. Per germline, CDR1 SGDLS and CDR2 YYNGEE. The CDR3 is 15 residues long. V shed 4 bases, J shed 6 bases, and the junction held 7 bases outside the gene matches. CDR3 protein: CASSPSGGAINEQFF. CDR3 sequence (DNA): TGTGCCAGCAGCCCGAGCGGGGGGGCAATCAATGAGCAGTTCTTC.

Only a few counts were recorded for this clonotype. This rearrangement joins TRBV20-1 to TRBJ2-5, with 8 bases aligning to TRBD2. The DNA end is a closer match to TRBJ2-1, so the J assignment may be wrong. Germline lookup yields CDR1 DFQATT and CDR2 SNEGSKA (reference sequence). The CDR3 contains 14 residues. The CDR3 nucleotides read TGCAGTGCCACAAAAGCGGGAGTTATGGATGAGCAGTTCTTC. Protein product: CSATKAGVMDEQFF.

The genes are TRBV27 and TRBJ2-3, with D unclear. This CDR3 has 14 amino acids. CDR1 is MNHEY, CDR2 SMNVEV, per germline (reference sequence). The V gene lost 8 bases and the J gene lost 3 bases, with 15 bases spanning the gap. CDR3 region: CASWVREGTDTQYF. CDR3 DNA sequence: TGTGCCAGCTGGGTTCGAGAAGGAACAGATACGCAGTATTTT.

In DNA, the CDR3 is TGCGCCAGCAGCCAAGATCTAGCCGACACAAACAGGCTTGGCTACACCTTC. Protein: CASSQDLADTNRLGYTF. The rearrangement joins TRBV4-3 to TRBJ1-2; D might be TRBD1 (5 bases). The germline V gene encodes CDR1 LGHNA and CDR2 YSLEER. This CDR3 region has 17 residues. V shed 0 bases and J shed 7 bases, with 21 bases lying between them.

J is TRBJ2-5 and V is TRBV30; 7 nucleotides match TRBD1. In germline, CDR1 is GTSNPN, CDR2 SVGIG (reference sequence). Losses at the gene ends were 2 bases for V and 2 bases for J; bases not matched to a gene: 5. This CDR3 has 14 amino acids. This CDR3 reads CAWSPQGRQETQYF. Written as DNA, the CDR3 is TGTGCCTGGAGTCCACAGGGGAGACAAGAGACCCAGTACTTC.

This clonotype was seen a few times. This chain joins TRBV9 and TRBJ2-3; TRBD1 agrees at 8 bases. Trimming removed 2 bases from V and 6 bases from J; junction bases left unmatched: 8. The CDR3 loop spans 15 amino acids. Looked up from germline, CDR1 is SGDLS and CDR2 is YYNGEE. As DNA, the CDR3 is TGTGCCAGCAGCGTGAGGACAGGGATCTCGGATACGCAGTATTTT. Translation gives CASSVRTGISDTQYF. The entire variable domain, with the rest obtained from reference TRBV9 and TRBJ2-3, is as follows: DSGVTQTPKHLITATGQRVTLRCSPRSGDLSVYWYQQSLDQGLQFLIQYYNGEERAKGNILERFSAQQFPDLHSELNLSSLELGDSALYFCASSVRTGISDTQYFGPGTRLTVL.

This clonotype was seen a few times. The DNA of the CDR3 is TGTGCCAGCAGTCCAGCTTTCTACAATGAGCAGTTCTTC. Protein sequence: CASSPAFYNEQFF. The chain combines TRBV6-2 or TRBV6-3 with TRBJ2-1; no firm D call. The germline V and J ends were trimmed by 5 bases and 3 bases, with 8 bases remaining between them. Germline V gene data show CDR1 as MNHEY and CDR2 as SVGEGT. The CDR3 covers 13 residues.

CDR3 coding DNA: TGTGCCAGCAGCCCGACTGATAACACTGAAGCTTTCTTT. Translating it yields CASSPTDNTEAFF. The V and J genes are TRBV2 and TRBJ1-1; D gene unclear. Deletions cut 6 bases from V and 2 bases from J, with 10 bases between. CDR1 and CDR2 (germline): SNHLY, FYNNEI. CDR3 length equals 13 residues.

This clonotype was detected a few times. The chain links TRBV7-6 to TRBJ2-1, with a tentative D call TRBD2 (6 bases). Germline V lookup: CDR1 SGHVS, CDR2 FNYEAQ. The CDR3 spans 16 residues. Trimming pared 1 base from V and 0 bases from J, leaving 10 bases between. The DNA for the CDR3 is TGTGCCAGCAGCTTAGGCGTGGGGGGCTCCTACAATGAGCAGTTCTTC. It yields the protein CASSLGVGGSYNEQFF. The full variable domain, with the rest looked up from reference TRBV7-6 and TRBJ2-1, is GAGVSQSPRYKVTKRGQDVALRCDPISGHVSLYWYRQALGQGPEFLTYFNYEAQQDKSGLPNDRFSAERPEGSISTLTIQRTEQRDSAMYRCASSLGVGGSYNEQFFGPGTRLTVL.

This chain's CDR3 is CASSPPLGQETQYF. The CDR3 DNA follows: TGTGCCAGCAGCCCTCCACTGGGTCAAGAGACCCAGTACTTC. V and J are TRBV13 and TRBJ2-5; D ambiguous. Per the germline V gene, CDR1 is PRHDT and CDR2 is FYEKMQ (reference sequence). V was pared by 5 bases and J by 2 bases, with 12 bases between. The CDR3 extends over 14 amino acids.

The chain has TRBV6-1 and TRBJ2-5; 10 nucleotides align to TRBD1. The DNA end lines up better with TRBJ2-7; the J call may be wrong. Germline lookup yields CDR1 MNHNS and CDR2 SASEGT. The CDR3 extends over 16 amino acids. The CDR3 is CASSRTGGTTTYEQYF. In DNA form, the CDR3 reads TGTGCCAGCAGCCGGACAGGGGGGACTACCACCTACGAGCAGTACTTC.

The J gene is TRBJ1-4, the V gene TRBV29-1; unclear D gene. Between the trimmed V and J ends, which lost 7 bases and 5 bases, there was a span of 11 bases. There are 12 residues in the CDR3. CDR1 is SQVTM, CDR2 ANQGSEA, per germline. The CDR3 protein is CSARVSNEKLFF. The CDR3 bases are TGCAGCGCCCGGGTCTCCAATGAAAAACTGTTTTTT. Variable domain in full (rest from reference TRBV29-1 and TRBJ1-4): SAVISQKPSRDICQRGTSLTIQCQVDSQVTMMFWYRQQPGQSLTLIATANQGSEATYESGFVIDKFPISRPNLTFSTLTVSNMSPEDSSIYLCSARVSNEKLFFGSGTQLSVL.

The rearrangement joins TRBV7-9 to TRBJ2-2; no clear D. The CDR3 loop spans 14 amino acids. V was trimmed by 5 bases and J by 0 bases, leaving 7 bases between them. Germline assignment: CDR1 SEHNR and CDR2 FQNEAQ (reference sequence). The CDR3 DNA sequence: TGTGCCAGCAGCATAAACTCGAACACCGGGGAGCTGTTTTTT. This gives the protein CASSINSNTGELFF.